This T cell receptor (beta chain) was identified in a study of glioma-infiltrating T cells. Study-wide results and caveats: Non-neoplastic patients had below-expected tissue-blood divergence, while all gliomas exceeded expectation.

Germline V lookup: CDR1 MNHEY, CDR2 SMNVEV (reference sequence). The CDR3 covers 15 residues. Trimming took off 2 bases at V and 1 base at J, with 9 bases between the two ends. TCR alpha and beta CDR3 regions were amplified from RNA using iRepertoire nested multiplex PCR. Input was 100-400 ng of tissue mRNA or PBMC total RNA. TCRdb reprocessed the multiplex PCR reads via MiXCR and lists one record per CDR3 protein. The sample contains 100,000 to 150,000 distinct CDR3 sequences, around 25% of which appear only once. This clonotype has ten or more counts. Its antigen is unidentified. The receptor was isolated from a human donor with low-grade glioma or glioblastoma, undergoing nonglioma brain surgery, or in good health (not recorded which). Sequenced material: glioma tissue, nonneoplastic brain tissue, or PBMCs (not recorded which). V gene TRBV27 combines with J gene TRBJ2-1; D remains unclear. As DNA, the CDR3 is TGTGCCAGCAGTTTAGTTCCGCTGTCCTACAATGAGCAGTTCTTC. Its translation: CASSLVPLSYNEQFF.